Below are 15 T cell receptor beta chains sequenced from a single sample in a study of cytomegalovirus exposure and HLA in healthy donors. The assay was immunoSEQ multiplex PCR, and TCRdb's table has in-frame clones only and misses some. Altogether roughly 170,000 clones are present, about 86% being singletons, with the ten largest covering about 2.8%. Specimen: PBMCs. Receptor source: a woman aged 18-30 years in good health and CMV-seropositive.

V is TRBV19 and J is TRBJ2-7; no clear D. The CDR3 runs 14 residues. Per the germline V gene, CDR1 is LNHDA and CDR2 is SQIVND (reference sequence). Trimming shortened V by 2 bases and J by 3 bases, and 11 bases separated the two germline ends. CDR3 sequence: CASSISARFYEQYF. The CDR3 nucleotides are TGTGCCAGTAGTATATCCGCCAGGTTCTACGAGCAGTACTTC.

V usage is TRBV28 and J usage is TRBJ1-2; D is uncertain. This CDR3 comprises 11 residues. Germline assignment: CDR1 MDHEN and CDR2 SYDVKM. The V end lost 6 bases, the J end lost 8 bases, and 10 bases lay between the germline ends. CDR3 coding DNA: TGTGCCAGCAGCCTCCGCCGGGGCTACACCTTC. Translation: CASSLRRGYTF.

This sequence joins TRBV6-1 and TRBJ1-1, with D hard to call. The CDR3 is made up of 14 amino acids. CDR1 and CDR2 (germline): MNHNS, SASEGT. V was pared by 3 bases and J by 4 bases, with 12 bases between. The CDR3 DNA is TGTGCCAGCAGTGAGTTTGCGGTAGGCACTGAAGCTTTCTTT. This gives the protein CASSEFAVGTEAFF.

This clone was detected only once. J is TRBJ2-3 and V is TRBV9, with TRBD1 matching 8 bases. Per germline, CDR1 SGDLS and CDR2 YYNGEE. The trim removed 0 bases at V and 6 bases at J, leaving 6 bases unmatched. This CDR3 has 15 residues. CDR3 nucleotides: TGTGCCAGCAGCGTAGTGGGACAGGAATCCGATACGCAGTATTTT. Translated, it gives CASSVVGQESDTQYF.

This clone was seen more than once but under ten times. This chain joins TRBV5-1 and TRBJ2-3, with D possibly TRBD1 on 6 matching bases. The germline V and J ends were trimmed by 4 bases and 5 bases, with 20 bases remaining between them. CDR3 size: 16 residues. Germline-derived CDR1 and CDR2 are SGHRS and YFSETQ. The CDR3 reads CASSLSTLGGRDTQYF. CDR3 DNA: TGCGCCAGCAGCCTGTCAACTCTAGGGGGTCGAGATACGCAGTATTTT.

The chain carries TRBV5-4 and TRBJ1-2; 9 bases match TRBD1. CDR3 size: 14 residues. Trimming took 4 bases from V and 6 from J; bases not matched to a gene: 7. Germline lookup yields CDR1 SGHNT and CDR2 YYREEE (reference sequence). The CDR3 nucleotides are TGTGCCAGCAGCATAGGACAGGGGCTGGATGGCTACACCTTC. Amino acid sequence: CASSIGQGLDGYTF.

This clone was detected once. V usage is TRBV6-5 and J usage is TRBJ1-5, with TRBD1 identical over 7 bases. The CDR3 is made up of 13 amino acids. V lost 4 bases to trimming and J lost 5 bases; unmatched junction nucleotides: 2. CDR1 and CDR2 (germline): MNHEY, SVGAGI. In DNA form, the CDR3 reads TGTGCCAGCAGTTCAGGGGGTCATCAGCCCCAGCATTTT. Its protein product is CASSSGGHQPQHF.

This sequence joins TRBV2 and TRBJ2-2; TRBD1 agrees at 7 bases. CDR3 length: 14 residues. V dropped 7 bases and J dropped 1; count of bases not matched to a gene: 3. CDR1 and CDR2 from the germline V gene are SNHLY and FYNNEI. The DNA for the CDR3 is TGTGCCAGCAACCGGGACAGGAACACCGGGGAGCTGTTTTTT. Translating it yields CASNRDRNTGELFF.

As for this clone: This same CDR3 is encoded by further DNA sequences in the sample. The chain combines TRBV4-3 with TRBJ2-7; 10 nucleotides line up with TRBD2. The CDR3 totals 15 residues. Germline CDR1 and CDR2: LGHNA and YSLEER. V lost 0 bases, J lost 1 base, and 0 bases stayed unmatched. CDR3 sequence: CASSQEAGGSYEQYF. For the CDR3, the DNA is TGCGCCAGCAGCCAAGAAGCGGGGGGGTCCTACGAGCAGTACTTC.

The chain recombines TRBV6-1 with TRBJ2-1; 7 bases fit TRBD1. Germline CDR1 MNHNS, CDR2 SASEGT. This CDR3 comprises 14 residues. Losses at the gene ends were 7 bases for V and 4 bases for J; bases not matched to a gene: 7. This CDR3 is CASIGYRGYNEQFF. In DNA, the CDR3 is TGTGCCAGCATTGGTTACAGGGGTTACAATGAGCAGTTCTTC.

The chain links TRBV5-1 to TRBJ2-2; 8 bases are a match to TRBD1. Germline V gene lookup returns CDR1 SGHRS and CDR2 YFSETQ. V lost 2 bases, J lost 4 bases, and 10 bases stayed unmatched. This CDR3 comprises 17 residues. Here the CDR3 reads CASSLQNRGVSTGELFF. The CDR3 region has the DNA TGCGCCAGCAGCTTACAAAACAGGGGGGTGAGCACCGGGGAGCTGTTTTTT.

V gene TRBV9 combines with J gene TRBJ1-4; tentatively, D is TRBD1 (6 bases). Germline CDR1 reads SGDLS; CDR2 reads YYNGEE. The V end was cut by 3 bases, the J end by 3 bases, with 21 bases between. There are 18 residues in the CDR3. CDR3 sequence: CASSADGGPPSSNEKLFF. The CDR3 coding sequence is TGTGCCAGCAGCGCCGACGGGGGGCCTCCCTCTTCTAATGAAAAACTGTTTTTT.

The gene calls are TRBV19 and TRBJ2-2, with 14 bases fitting TRBD2. J gave up 4 bases and V 4 bases, and 5 bases lay outside the gene matches. Germline V CDR1 and CDR2: LNHDA, SQIVND (reference sequence). There are 17 residues in the CDR3. The CDR3: CASSTRTSGGRTGELFF. CDR3 nucleotide sequence: TGTGCCAGTAGTACACGGACTAGCGGGGGGCGCACCGGGGAGCTGTTTTTT.

In its sample, this clone was seen a few times. The rearrangement links TRBV4-2 to TRBJ1-1; D gene uncertain. The CDR3 loop spans 12 amino acids. V was clipped by 1 base and J by 5 bases, with 5 bases between them. The germline V gene has CDR1 LGHNA and CDR2 YNFKEQ. The CDR3 DNA follows: TGTGCCAGCAGCCAAGGGCAGACTGAAGCTTTCTTT. It translates to CASSQGQTEAFF.

The V call is TRBV5-1, the J call TRBJ2-3; 7 bases map to TRBD1. This CDR3 spans 20 amino acids. Germline V lookup: CDR1 SGHRS, CDR2 YFSETQ. Trimming at V came to 1 base and at J to 4 bases, leaving 21 bases not matched to a gene. The CDR3, as DNA: TGCGCCAGCAGCTTGAGCCCAAAAGTCCCTGGACAGGCGTACTCAGATACGCAGTATTTT. Translation: CASSLSPKVPGQAYSDTQYF.